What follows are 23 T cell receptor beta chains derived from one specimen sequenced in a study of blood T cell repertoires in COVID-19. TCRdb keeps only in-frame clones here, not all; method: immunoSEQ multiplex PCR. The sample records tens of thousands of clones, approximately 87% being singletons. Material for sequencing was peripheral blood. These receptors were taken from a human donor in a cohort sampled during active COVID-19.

CDR3 sequence reads: CASVIRTGEYNEQFF. DNA for the CDR3: TGCGCCAGCGTAATCCGGACAGGGGAATACAATGAGCAGTTCTTC. This rearrangement joins TRBV5-1 to TRBJ2-1, with 9 bases aligning to TRBD1. CDR3 size: 15 residues. V was clipped by 7 bases and J by 4 bases; unmatched bases: 9. The germline gives CDR1 SGHRS, CDR2 YFSETQ. Filled out from reference TRBV5-1 and TRBJ2-1, the complete variable domain reads KAGVTQTPRYLIKTRGQQVTLSCSPISGHRSVSWYQQTPGQGLQFLFEYFSETQRNKGNFPGRFSGRQFSNSRSEMNVSTLELGDSALYLCASVIRTGEYNEQFFGPGTRLTVL.

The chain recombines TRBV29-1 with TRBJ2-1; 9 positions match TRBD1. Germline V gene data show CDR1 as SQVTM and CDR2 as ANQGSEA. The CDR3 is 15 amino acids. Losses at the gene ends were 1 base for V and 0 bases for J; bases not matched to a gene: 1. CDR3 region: CSVEGTGVSYNEQFF. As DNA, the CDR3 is TGCAGCGTTGAAGGGACAGGGGTCTCCTACAATGAGCAGTTCTTC.

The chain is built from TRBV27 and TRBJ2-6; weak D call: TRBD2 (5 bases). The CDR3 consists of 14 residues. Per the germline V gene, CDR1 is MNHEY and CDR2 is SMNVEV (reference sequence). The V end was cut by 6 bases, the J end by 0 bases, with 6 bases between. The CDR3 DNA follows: TGTGCCAGCAGCGGGATCTCTGGGGCCAACGTCCTGACTTTC. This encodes CASSGISGANVLTF.

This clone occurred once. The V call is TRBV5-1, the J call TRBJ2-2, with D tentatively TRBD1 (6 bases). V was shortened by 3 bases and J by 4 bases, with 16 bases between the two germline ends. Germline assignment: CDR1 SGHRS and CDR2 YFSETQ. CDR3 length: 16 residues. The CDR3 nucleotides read TGCGCCAGCAGCTGGGCCGACAGGTTAGGCACCGGGGAGCTGTTTTTT. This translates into CASSWADRLGTGELFF. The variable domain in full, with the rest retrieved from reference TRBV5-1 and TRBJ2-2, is KAGVTQTPRYLIKTRGQQVTLSCSPISGHRSVSWYQQTPGQGLQFLFEYFSETQRNKGNFPGRFSGRQFSNSRSEMNVSTLELGDSALYLCASSWADRLGTGELFFGEGSRLTVL.

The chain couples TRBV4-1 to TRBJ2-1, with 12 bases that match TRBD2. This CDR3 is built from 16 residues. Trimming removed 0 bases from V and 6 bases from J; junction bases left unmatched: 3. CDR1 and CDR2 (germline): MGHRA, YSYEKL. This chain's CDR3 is CASSQDTSGGLNEQFF. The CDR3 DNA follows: TGCGCCAGCAGCCAAGACACTAGCGGGGGGCTCAATGAGCAGTTCTTC.

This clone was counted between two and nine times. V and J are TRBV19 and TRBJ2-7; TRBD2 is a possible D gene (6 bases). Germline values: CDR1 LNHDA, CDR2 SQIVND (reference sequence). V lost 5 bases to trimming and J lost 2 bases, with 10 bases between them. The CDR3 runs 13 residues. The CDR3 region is CASSRLATYEQYF. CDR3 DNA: TGTGCCAGTAGTCGGCTAGCGACCTACGAGCAGTACTTC.

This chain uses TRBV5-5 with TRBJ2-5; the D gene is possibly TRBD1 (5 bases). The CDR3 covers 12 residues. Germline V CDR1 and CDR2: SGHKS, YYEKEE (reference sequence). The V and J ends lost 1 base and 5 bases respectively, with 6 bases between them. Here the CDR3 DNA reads TGTGCCAGCAGCTTGCCAGGGGAGACCCAGTACTTC. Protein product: CASSLPGETQYF.

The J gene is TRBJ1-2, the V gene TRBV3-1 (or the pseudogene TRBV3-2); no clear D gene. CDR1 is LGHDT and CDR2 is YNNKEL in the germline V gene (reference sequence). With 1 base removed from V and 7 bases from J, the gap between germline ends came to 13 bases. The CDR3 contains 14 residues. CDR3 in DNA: TGTGCCAGCAGCCAAGCTCACCTAACTAGTGGCTACACCTTC. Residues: CASSQAHLTSGYTF.

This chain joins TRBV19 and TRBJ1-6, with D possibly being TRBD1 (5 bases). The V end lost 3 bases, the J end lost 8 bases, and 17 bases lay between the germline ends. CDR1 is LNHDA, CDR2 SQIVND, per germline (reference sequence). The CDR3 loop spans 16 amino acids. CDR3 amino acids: CASSMLVGTGDSPLHF. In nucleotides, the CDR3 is TGTGCCAGTAGTATGCTGGTTGGGACGGGGGATTCACCCCTCCACTTT. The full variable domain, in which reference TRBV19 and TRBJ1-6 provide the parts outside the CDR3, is DGGITQSPKYLFRKEGQNVTLSCEQNLNHDAMYWYRQDPGQGLRLIYYSQIVNDFQKGDIAEGYSVSREKKESFPLTVTSAQKNPTAFYLCASSMLVGTGDSPLHFGNGTRLTVT.

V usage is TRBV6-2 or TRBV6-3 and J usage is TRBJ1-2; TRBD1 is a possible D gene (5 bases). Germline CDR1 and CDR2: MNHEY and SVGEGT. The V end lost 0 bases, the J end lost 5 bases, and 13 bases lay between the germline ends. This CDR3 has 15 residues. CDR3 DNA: TGTGCCAGCAGTTACTCGCAACAGGCATGGTATGGCTACACCTTC. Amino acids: CASSYSQQAWYGYTF.

The CDR3 protein is CASSFLYNSPLHF. The CDR3 nucleotides read TGTGCCAGCAGCTTCCTGTATAATTCACCCCTCCACTTT. The J gene is TRBJ1-6, the V gene TRBV7-8; D remains unclear. Germline lookup yields CDR1 SGHVS and CDR2 FQNEAQ. V dropped 3 bases and J dropped 4 bases, with 4 bases sitting between them. This CDR3 has 13 residues.

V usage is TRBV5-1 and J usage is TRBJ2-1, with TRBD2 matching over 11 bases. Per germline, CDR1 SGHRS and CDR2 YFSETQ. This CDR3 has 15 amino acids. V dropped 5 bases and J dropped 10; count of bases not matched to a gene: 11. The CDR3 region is CASSFGTSGPGEQFF. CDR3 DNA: TGCGCCAGCAGTTTTGGGACTAGCGGCCCGGGGGAGCAGTTCTTC.

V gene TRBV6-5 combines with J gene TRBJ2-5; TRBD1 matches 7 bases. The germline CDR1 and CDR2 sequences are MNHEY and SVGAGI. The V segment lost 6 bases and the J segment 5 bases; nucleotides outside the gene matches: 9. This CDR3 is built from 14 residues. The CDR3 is CASRIQGRKETQYF. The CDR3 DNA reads TGTGCCAGCAGGATACAGGGGCGGAAGGAGACCCAGTACTTC.

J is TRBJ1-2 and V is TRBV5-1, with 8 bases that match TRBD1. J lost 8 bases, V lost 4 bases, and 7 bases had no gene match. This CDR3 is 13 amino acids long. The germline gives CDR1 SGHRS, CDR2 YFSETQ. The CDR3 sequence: CASSPTGDGGYTF. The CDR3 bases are TGCGCCAGCAGCCCGACAGGGGATGGAGGCTACACCTTC.

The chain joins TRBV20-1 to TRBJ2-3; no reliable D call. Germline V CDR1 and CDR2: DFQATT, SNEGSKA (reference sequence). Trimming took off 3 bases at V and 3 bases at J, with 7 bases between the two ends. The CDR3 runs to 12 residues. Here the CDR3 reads CSASPGTDTQYF. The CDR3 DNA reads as TGCAGTGCTAGTCCCGGGACAGATACGCAGTATTTT.

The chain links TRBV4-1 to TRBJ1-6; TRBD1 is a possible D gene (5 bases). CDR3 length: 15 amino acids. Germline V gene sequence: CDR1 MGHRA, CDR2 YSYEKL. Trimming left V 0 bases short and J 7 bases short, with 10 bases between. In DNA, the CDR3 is TGCGCCAGCAGCCAAGATTGGCCAGGGAATTCACCCCTCCACTTT. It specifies CASSQDWPGNSPLHF.

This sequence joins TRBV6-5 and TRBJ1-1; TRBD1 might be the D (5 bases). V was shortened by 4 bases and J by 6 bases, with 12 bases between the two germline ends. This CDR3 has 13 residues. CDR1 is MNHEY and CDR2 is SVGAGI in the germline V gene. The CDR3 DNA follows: TGTGCCAGCAGTTCCCTGGGCAGGGCTGAAGCTTTCTTT. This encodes CASSSLGRAEAFF.

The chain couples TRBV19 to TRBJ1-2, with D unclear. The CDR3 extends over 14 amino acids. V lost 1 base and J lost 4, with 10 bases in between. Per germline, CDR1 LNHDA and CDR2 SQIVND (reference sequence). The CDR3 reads CASSIGVGAYGYTF. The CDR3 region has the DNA TGTGCCAGTAGTATAGGAGTCGGTGCCTATGGCTACACCTTC.

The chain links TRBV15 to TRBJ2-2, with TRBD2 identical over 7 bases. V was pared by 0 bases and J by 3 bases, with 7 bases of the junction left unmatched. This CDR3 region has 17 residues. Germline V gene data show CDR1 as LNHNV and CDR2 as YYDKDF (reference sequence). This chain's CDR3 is CATSRDHGGGHTGELFF. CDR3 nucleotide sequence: TGTGCCACCAGCAGAGATCATGGCGGGGGTCACACCGGGGAGCTGTTTTTT. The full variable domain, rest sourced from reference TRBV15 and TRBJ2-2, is DAMVIQNPRYQVTQFGKPVTLSCSQTLNHNVMYWYQQKSSQAPKLLFHYYDKDFNNEADTPDNFQSRRPNTSFCFLDIRSPGLGDTAMYLCATSRDHGGGHTGELFFGEGSRLTVL.

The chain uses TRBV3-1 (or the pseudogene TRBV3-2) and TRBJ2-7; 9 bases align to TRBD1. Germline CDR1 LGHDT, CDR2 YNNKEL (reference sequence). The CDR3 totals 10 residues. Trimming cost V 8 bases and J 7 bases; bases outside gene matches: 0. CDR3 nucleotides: TGTGCCAGCGGACAGGGGGAGCAGTACTTC. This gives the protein CASGQGEQYF.

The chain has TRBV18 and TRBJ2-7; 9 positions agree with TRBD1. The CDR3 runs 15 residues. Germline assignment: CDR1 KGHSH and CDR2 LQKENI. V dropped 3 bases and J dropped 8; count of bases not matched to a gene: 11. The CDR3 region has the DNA TGTGCCAGCTCACCCATGGGGACAGGGCAGAATAAGCAGTACTTC. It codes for CASSPMGTGQNKQYF.

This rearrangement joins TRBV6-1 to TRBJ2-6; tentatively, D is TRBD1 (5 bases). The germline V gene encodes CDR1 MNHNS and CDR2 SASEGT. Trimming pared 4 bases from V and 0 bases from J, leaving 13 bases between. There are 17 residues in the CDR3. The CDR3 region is CASSVVREASGANVLTF. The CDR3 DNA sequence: TGTGCCAGCAGTGTTGTCAGGGAAGCCTCTGGGGCCAACGTCCTGACTTTC.

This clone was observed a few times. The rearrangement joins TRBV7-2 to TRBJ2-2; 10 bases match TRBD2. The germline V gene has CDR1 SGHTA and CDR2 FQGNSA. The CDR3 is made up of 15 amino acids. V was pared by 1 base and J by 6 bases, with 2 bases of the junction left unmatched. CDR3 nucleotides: TGTGCCAGCAGCTTAGTGCTAGCGGGGGCCGGGGAGCTGTTTTTT. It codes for CASSLVLAGAGELFF.